This T cell receptor beta chain was observed in a study of identical twins. The V gene end was trimmed by 1 base and the J gene end by 1 base; junction bases not matched to a gene: 1. CDR3 length equals 13 residues. Germline CDR1 DFQATT, CDR2 SNEGSKA (reference sequence). Each CDR3 protein is one row after TCRdb ran MiXCR on the 5' RACE reads. The sample has just over 500,000 distinct CDR3 sequences; approximately 22% are singletons. This clonotype was found a few times. The same specimen was also included in a second study, on T cells expressing NK-cell markers.

The rearrangement joins TRBV20-1 to TRBJ2-7; 7 bases are shared with TRBD2. The TCR comes from a woman aged 18-30 years in good health. Sample: CD4+ T cells sorted from blood. The CDR3 loop is CSARVLASYEQYF. DNA of the CDR3: TGCAGTGCTAGAGTACTAGCGTCCTACGAGCAGTACTTC.